This note documents a single T cell receptor beta chain sequence. Its antigen is unknown. Trimming left V 5 bases short and J 6 bases short, with 17 bases between. Germline-derived CDR1 and CDR2 are MNHNS and SASEGT. This CDR3 region has 14 residues. Building the TCR beta libraries relied on iRepertoire HTBI primers, and CDR3 regions underwent Arm-PCR. TCRdb itself ran the multiplex PCR reads through MiXCR, one entry per CDR3 protein. The sample carries about 310,000 distinct CDR3 sequences, 20% to 25% recorded once. The record originates from a study of regulatory T cells in long-lasting Graves disease. Looking at the study overall: The criterion for persistent Graves' disease was over 5 years of antithyroid drugs with positive TSH receptor antibodies.

Time point here: persistent/refractory GD, antithyroid drugs over 5 years with positive TRAb. The TCR library was made from RNA extracted from PBMCs. Study-wide results and caveats: Gene preferences differed: TRBV28, TRBJ1-2, TRBJ2-5 in persistent cases.

The sequencing used peripheral blood mononuclear cells (PBMCs), collected when the disease was refractory, from a patient treated with antithyroid drugs. V is TRBV6-1 and J is TRBJ2-7; possibly TRBD1 or TRBD2 for D (5 bases each). The origin of this receptor is a female donor with Graves disease. CDR3 loop: CASSRTGTGCEQYF. The CDR3 bases are TGTGCCAGCAGTCGAACCGGGACGGGCTGCGAGCAGTACTTC.